These 30 T cell receptor beta chains came from one sample sequenced in a study of tumor-infiltrating lymphocytes in primary liver carcinoma (dated by TCRdb to the late 2010s). Total RNA and DNA were co-extracted from about 20-30 mg of bulk tissue with the AllPrep DNA/RNA mini kit, without cell sorting. The sequencing machine was an Illumina HiSeq 2500. Using a constant-region primer and ProtoScript II reverse transcriptase, TCRbeta-specific cDNA was reverse-transcribed from roughly 460 ng total RNA. The TCRbeta libraries were prepared through three rounds of nested multiplex PCR following a slightly modified ARM-PCR procedure. Multiplex TRBV1-TRBV30 forward primers and a Cbeta reverse primer were used in the first two PCR rounds, each of which was run for around 10 cycles. The public reads were reanalyzed by TCRdb: fastp trimming at Q25, MiXCR alignment, in-frame beta chains only. Each CDR3 protein gets just one entry, which takes the most common genes and DNA from the rows behind it. Recorded for this sample are 95,000 to 150,000 distinct CDR3 sequences; about 68% of them occurred a single time. Clones ranked in the top ten supply 9.3% of the sample.

What was sequenced was liver tumor tissue from sampling region 1. The cell subset or site label of this sample denotes: tumor region T1, superior pole. The receptors derive from a woman aged 60-70 years with primary liver carcinoma and hepatitis B virus infection.

Worth noting for this clonotype: A junction end diverges from the germline sequence, so it may reflect a read error. V and J are TRBV28 and TRBJ2-3, with D uncertain. The CDR3 consists of 14 residues. Germline V gene lookup returns CDR1 MDHEN and CDR2 SYDVKM. The CDR3 sequence: CVSSIVDYTDTQYF. Here the CDR3 DNA reads TGTGTCAGCAGTATTGTGGATTACACAGATACGCAGTATTTT.

This clonotype has at least ten counts. The chain employs TRBV6-1 and TRBJ2-5; 7 nucleotides align to TRBD2. CDR3 length equals 14 residues. Germline V gene lookup returns CDR1 MNHNS and CDR2 SASEGT. V shed 7 bases and J 3 bases; nucleotides not matched to a gene: 8. CDR3 loop: CASKEGLGKETQYF. CDR3 DNA: TGTGCCAGCAAAGAAGGACTAGGAAAAGAGACCCAGTACTTC.

This clonotype was observed many times. J is TRBJ2-7 and V is TRBV6-1; D unclear. The germline V gene encodes CDR1 MNHNS and CDR2 SASEGT. The CDR3 runs to 15 residues. Trimming removed 1 base from V and 0 bases from J, with 10 bases in between. The chain's CDR3 is CASSEDPDSSYEQYF. The CDR3 coding sequence is TGTGCCAGCAGTGAAGATCCAGACTCCTCCTACGAGCAGTACTTC.

CDR3 sequence: CASSMRLAWGPGDEQFF. CDR3 nucleotides: TGTGCCAGCAGCATGAGACTAGCGTGGGGGCCGGGGGATGAGCAGTTCTTC. The chain carries TRBV11-2 and TRBJ2-1; 8 bases align to TRBD2. The CDR3 totals 17 residues. Germline loops: CDR1 SGHAT, CDR2 FQNNGV. With 5 bases clipped from V and 8 bases from J, the junction kept 17 bases outside the gene matches.

A word on this clonotype: This likely comes from a read error, as the CDR3 has no conserved phenylalanine or tryptophan at its end. It is unclear where the CDR3 begins or ends on the DNA, so no DNA is shown, and the CDR3 is as TCRdb lists it. The V gene is TRBV4-2, the J gene TRBJ1-1; the tabulated D call, TRBD1, remains unverified against the DNA. CDR1 and CDR2 (germline): LGHNA, YNFKEQ. The CDR3 extends over 15 residues, inclusive of both ends. This CDR3 is CASSRGDNPDTEALY.

Concerning this clonotype itself: A much larger clonotype is one base distant, so this may be a read error. The chain is built from TRBV6-5 and TRBJ2-1, with D maybe TRBD2 (6 bases). Germline assignment: CDR1 MNHEY and CDR2 SVGAGI. The CDR3 runs to 15 residues. In DNA form, the CDR3 reads TGTGCCAGCAGTTACGGGGGGTCTATAAACAATGAGCTGTTCTTC. Its protein is CASSYGGSINNELFF.

There are many counts of this clonotype. CDR3 region: CSVKQGDDTEAFF. Written as DNA, the CDR3 is TGCAGCGTCAAACAGGGGGACGACACTGAAGCTTTCTTT. The V gene is TRBV29-1, the J gene TRBJ1-1, with TRBD1 matching over 8 bases. V was clipped by 6 bases and J by 3 bases; unmatched bases: 6. Germline V gene data show CDR1 as SQVTM and CDR2 as ANQGSEA. There are 13 residues in the CDR3.

As regards this clonotype: This may come from a read error, since a much larger clone is one base off. The chain recombines TRBV4-2 with TRBJ2-7; a weak D match, TRBD2 (5 bases). The germline V gene has CDR1 LGHNA and CDR2 YNFKEQ. The CDR3 runs to 14 residues. CDR3 region: CAGSPARVPYEQYF. For the CDR3, the DNA is TGTGCCGGCAGCCCCGCGAGGGTCCCCTACGAGCAGTACTTC.

In the case of this clonotype: Compared with germline, one end of the junction differs, possibly owing to a read error. V is TRBV12-3 or TRBV12-4 and J is TRBJ2-7, with D possibly TRBD1 on 8 matching bases. The CDR3 is 14 amino acids. CDR3 sequence: CVSRTQGEGYEQYF. Written as DNA, the CDR3 is TGTGTCAGCAGGACACAGGGGGAGGGATACGAGCAGTACTTC.

Points on this clonotype: This clone may be a read error of a much larger clone one base away. The chain couples TRBV12-3 or TRBV12-4 to TRBJ2-3, with D perhaps matching TRBD1 or TRBD2 (5 bases each). The CDR3 totals 15 residues. Written as DNA, the CDR3 is TGTGCCAGCAGTCTGCGGGTTTGGGGGTCAGATGCGCAGTATTTT. This encodes CASSLRVWGSDAQYF.

In the case of this clonotype: Since a much larger clone is just one base distant, this may be a read error. The V and J genes are TRBV12-3 or TRBV12-4 and TRBJ2-1; no definite D call. Trimming cost V 7 bases and J 9 bases, with 16 bases left between them. This CDR3 spans 13 amino acids. CDR3 bases: TGTGCCAGCATTCCTAGGCGGCGCGGTGAGCAGTTCTTC. Residues: CASIPRRRGEQFF.

This chain links TRBV30 with TRBJ2-5; possible D gene TRBD1, 5 bases. The CDR3 is 13 amino acids. The germline V gene encodes CDR1 GTSNPN and CDR2 SVGIG (reference sequence). Trimming left V 5 bases short and J 5 bases short, with 15 bases between. Here the CDR3 DNA reads TGTGCCTGGCCAGGGCAAGCGCTCGAGACCCAGTACTTC. This translates into CAWPGQALETQYF. The full variable domain, in which reference TRBV30 and TRBJ2-5 provide the parts outside the CDR3, is SQTIHQWPATLVQPVGSPLSLECTVEGTSNPNLYWYRQAAGRGLQLLFYSVGIGQISSEVPQNLSASRPQDRQFILSSKKLLLSDSGFYLCAWPGQALETQYFGPGTRLLVL.

Details on this clonotype: This may arise from a read error, as a much more abundant clone is one base away. The V call is TRBV6-1, the J call TRBJ2-2; TRBD2 agrees at 7 bases. V lost 8 bases and J lost 7; bases outside the gene matches: 7. The germline V gene encodes CDR1 MNHNS and CDR2 SASEGT. The CDR3 runs to 13 residues. The CDR3 loop reads CASPDPGGGELFF. The CDR3 DNA reads as TGTGCCAGCCCCGACCCGGGGGGCGGGGAGCTGTTTTTT.

Details on this clonotype: The CDR3 does not end in the conserved phenylalanine or tryptophan, so this is likely a read error. Because the CDR3's place on the DNA is in doubt, the DNA is left out and the CDR3 is given as listed by TCRdb. The rearrangement joins TRBV11-2 to TRBJ1-1; the DNA was not compared with TRBD1, the D call given in the table. Inclusive of both ends, the CDR3 amounts to 13 amino acids. Germline-derived CDR1 and CDR2 are SGHAT and FQNNGV. The CDR3 protein is CASSLGGDSGLFI.

The chain employs TRBV6-2 or TRBV6-3 and TRBJ1-4; D is ambiguous. V lost 7 bases to trimming and J lost 12 bases, with 21 bases between them. The CDR3 covers 14 residues. Germline lookup yields CDR1 MNHEY and CDR2 SVGEGT. The CDR3 region has the DNA TGTGCCAGCACCACCGGGTGTGAGAATGAGGAACTGTTTTTT. It is translated as CASTTGCENEELFF.

This chain uses TRBV29-1 with TRBJ2-4; D is perhaps TRBD1 (6 bases). The CDR3 length is 12 residues. Germline CDR1 and CDR2: SQVTM and ANQGSEA. In DNA form, the CDR3 reads TGCATTTCAGGGGAGGCCAAAAACATTCAGTACTTC. It specifies CISGEAKNIQYF.

On this clonotype itself: This sequence may be a read error, since a much larger clone differs from it by one base. The chain carries TRBV4-1 and TRBJ2-2; D is tentatively TRBD1 or TRBD2 (5 bases each). CDR1 and CDR2 from the germline V gene are MGHRA and YSYEKL. The length of the CDR3 is 16 residues. CDR3 coding DNA: TGCGCCAGCAGCCAAGAACCAGGGCAGAACACCGGGGAGCTGTGTTTT. Translated: CASSQEPGQNTGELCF.

As to this clonotype: This may arise from a read error, as a much more abundant clone is one base away. The chain joins TRBV5-1 to TRBJ2-7; 13 bases are a match to TRBD2. The J call may be incorrect, as the DNA end agrees better with TRBJ2-1. The CDR3 contains 17 residues. Germline assignment: CDR1 SGHRS and CDR2 YFSETQ. CDR3 protein: CASSLAQGTSGIYEQFF. The CDR3, as DNA: TGCGCCAGCAGCTTGGCCCAGGGGACTAGCGGGATCTACGAGCAGTTCTTC.

This clonotype was seen repeatedly, ten times or more. A much larger clone differs from this one at a single base, so this may be a read error. The chain combines TRBV11-1 with TRBJ2-2; tentatively, D is TRBD1 (6 bases). Germline V gives CDR1 SGHAT, CDR2 FQDESV (reference sequence). This CDR3 comprises 17 residues. CDR3 sequence: CAGRGRTGSANTGELFF. CDR3 DNA: TGTGCCGGCAGGGGAAGAACGGGATCCGCGAACACCGGGGAGCTGTTTTTT. The full variable domain, rest sourced from reference TRBV11-1 and TRBJ2-2, is EAEVAQSPRYKITEKSQAVAFWCDPISGHATLYWYRQILGQGPELLVQFQDESVVDDSQLPKDRFSAERLKGVDSTLKIQPAELGDSAMYLCAGRGRTGSANTGELFFGEGSRLTVL.

The chain links TRBV11-3 to TRBJ2-2; possible D gene TRBD2, 5 bases. Germline lookup yields CDR1 SGHNT and CDR2 YENEEA. Trimming shortened V by 1 base and J by 8 bases, and 20 bases separated the two germline ends. The CDR3 covers 17 residues. The CDR3 protein is CASSLGRLTGSTGELFF. In nucleotides, the CDR3 is TGTGCCAGCAGCTTAGGCAGGCTAACGGGAAGCACTGGGGAGCTGTTTTTT.

This clonotype was recorded many times. This sequence joins TRBV6-5 and TRBJ1-2, with D possibly matching TRBD1 (5 bases). There are 15 residues in the CDR3. Germline V gene lookup returns CDR1 MNHEY and CDR2 SVGAGI. V lost 2 bases and J 2 bases, leaving 12 bases between the germline ends. The CDR3 nucleotides read TGTGCCAGCAGTTACAGGGGCCAGGCGAACTATGGCTACACCTTC. Its protein product is CASSYRGQANYGYTF.

In this sample, this clonotype turned up many times. The chain has TRBV11-2 and TRBJ2-7; tentatively, D is TRBD2 (7 bases). The CDR3 totals 16 residues. The V and J ends lost 1 base and 3 bases respectively, with 16 bases between them. Germline values: CDR1 SGHAT, CDR2 FQNNGV. The CDR3: CASSLGSGASGYEQYF. In DNA form, the CDR3 reads TGTGCCAGCAGCTTAGGATCGGGGGCTAGCGGCTACGAGCAGTACTTC.

This clonotype was counted only a few times. As the CDR3 is not closed by the conserved phenylalanine or tryptophan, this likely results from a read error. The genes are TRBV11-2 and TRBJ2-3; TRBD2 aligns across 8 bases. The germline gives CDR1 SGHAT, CDR2 FQNNGV. The CDR3 length is 16 residues. The CDR3 DNA reads TGCGCCAGCAGCTCGGGAGGGTTAAGGGACACAGATACGCAGTATCTT. It yields the protein CASSSGGLRDTDTQYL.

About this clonotype itself: Mismatch with germline at one junction end may stem from a read error. J is TRBJ1-1 and V is TRBV14; no clear D gene. Per the germline V gene, CDR1 is SGHDN and CDR2 is FVKESK. The CDR3 length is 13 residues. The chain's CDR3 is CASSQNMVTEASF. The CDR3 nucleotides are TGTGCCAGCAGCCAGAACATGGTGACTGAAGCTTCCTTT.

The rearrangement links TRBV29-1 to TRBJ1-1, with TRBD1 as a possible D gene (5 bases). In germline, CDR1 is SQVTM, CDR2 ANQGSEA. The CDR3 is 13 residues long. DNA for the CDR3: TGCGGCACCAGAGGGGATTTGAACACTGAAGCTTTCTTT. Its translation is CGTRGDLNTEAFF.

This clonotype came up a few times. This chain connects TRBV28 to TRBJ2-1, with 11 bases matching TRBD2. CDR1 is MDHEN and CDR2 is SYDVKM in the germline V gene. The length of the CDR3 is 16 residues. V was clipped by 4 bases and J by 4 bases; unmatched bases: 6. DNA for the CDR3: TGTGCCAGCAGTTCGCCGGGGACTAGCGGATACAATGAGCAGTTCTTC. Protein: CASSSPGTSGYNEQFF.

This clonotype was found once. At one of its ends the junction is not consistent with the germline gene, which may arise from a read error. This sequence joins TRBV6-5 and TRBJ2-7; D is tentatively TRBD1 or TRBD2 (5 bases each). The CDR3 has 14 residues. From germline, CDR1 is MNHEY and CDR2 SVGAGI. The CDR3 here is CASRYSSGRGEQYF. CDR3 nucleotides: TGTGCCAGCAGGTACTCATCGGGGCGAGGCGAGCAGTACTTC.

In its sample, this clonotype was seen once. CDR3 sequence: CSVSGGRHRQETQYF. The CDR3 DNA follows: TGCAGTGTTAGTGGTGGACGCCATAGACAAGAGACCCAGTACTTC. The chain is built from TRBV20-1 and TRBJ2-5; no definite D call. Trimming cost V 7 bases and J 2 bases, with 20 bases left between them. Germline lookup yields CDR1 DFQATT and CDR2 SNEGSKA (reference sequence). This CDR3 region has 15 residues.

The V call is TRBV5-1, the J call TRBJ2-5; no reliable D call. This CDR3 is built from 16 residues. Germline V lookup: CDR1 SGHRS, CDR2 YFSETQ. V dropped 4 bases and J dropped 4 bases, with 20 bases sitting between them. The CDR3 region is CASSLGRTDPRETQYF. The CDR3 nucleotides are TGCGCCAGCAGCCTTGGACGGACCGATCCACGAGAGACCCAGTACTTC.

This clonotype was seen just once. Since the CDR3 does not end with the conserved phenylalanine or tryptophan, this likely comes from a read error. Because the CDR3's place on the DNA is in doubt, the DNA is left out and the CDR3 is given as listed by TCRdb. V and J are TRBV11-2 and TRBJ2-5; the D call TRBD2 from the table was never checked on the DNA. Ends included, the CDR3 has 11 residues. In germline, CDR1 is SGHAT, CDR2 FQNNGV. The CDR3 protein is CAGSPAETQYL.